This T cell receptor beta chain comes out of a study of beta chain features in type 1 diabetes. Sequencing targeted expressed TCRB transcripts, as all isolated RNA had been reverse transcribed. TCRdb's table, derived via immunoSEQ multiplex PCR, lists solely in-frame clones and lacks some. This sample carries about 900,000 clones, 17% of them seen once, and the ten largest clones take 0.02% to 0.03%. The CDR3 totals 14 residues. The germline V gene has CDR1 MGHDK and CDR2 SYGVNS. V was clipped by 7 bases and J by 5 bases, with 14 bases between them. This clone showed up just a few times. This receptor was taken from a young woman in good health. Sequenced input: naive CD4+ T cells from blood. The chain carries TRBV25-1 and TRBJ2-2; possibly TRBD2 for D (6 bases). As DNA, the CDR3 is TGTGCCAGCAAATTCGGGGGAGAGACCGGGGAGCTGTTTTTT. It yields the protein CASKFGGETGELFF.